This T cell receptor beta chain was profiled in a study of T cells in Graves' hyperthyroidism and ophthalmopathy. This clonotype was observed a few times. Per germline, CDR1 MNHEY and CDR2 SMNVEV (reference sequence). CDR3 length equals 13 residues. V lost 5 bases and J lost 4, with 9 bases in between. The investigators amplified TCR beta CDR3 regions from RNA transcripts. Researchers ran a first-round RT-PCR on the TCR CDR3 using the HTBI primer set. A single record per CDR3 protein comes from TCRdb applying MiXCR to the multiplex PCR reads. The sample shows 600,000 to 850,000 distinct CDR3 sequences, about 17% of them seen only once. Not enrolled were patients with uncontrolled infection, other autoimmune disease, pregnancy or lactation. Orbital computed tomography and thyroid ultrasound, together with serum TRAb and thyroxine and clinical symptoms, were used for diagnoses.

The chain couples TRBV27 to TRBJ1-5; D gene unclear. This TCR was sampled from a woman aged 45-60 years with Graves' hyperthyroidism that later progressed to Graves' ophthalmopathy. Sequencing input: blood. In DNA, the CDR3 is TGTGCCAGCAGTCTAACACGGAATCAGCCCCAGCATTTT. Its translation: CASSLTRNQPQHF.